The clone carrying this TCR beta chain has ten or more counts. Antigen: not known. At one end, the junction sequence differs from germline, possibly due to a read error. Template material for TCR beta VDJ and CDR3 profiling consisted of genomic DNA. One entry per CDR3 protein results from TCRdb running MiXCR on the reads. The sample records under 250,000 distinct CDR3 sequences, approximately 65% being singletons. The sample comes from a study of CD8+CD57+ T cells in acquired aplastic anemia. In the study overall: An average of about 3.2 ug of DNA was obtained from sorted CD4+ and CD8+ cells.

Study findings and constraints: Patients and controls were found to share about 31 CD8+ CDR3 sequences.

CD8+CD57+ cell expansion had been shown by flow cytometry in patients chosen for sequencing. Patients uniformly had severe acquired aplastic anemia. CDR1 and CDR2 (germline): SGHDT, YYEEEE. The CDR3 sequence is 15 residues long. The sample was sorted CD4+, CD8+, or CD8+CD57+ T cells (not recorded which) from PBMCs. The source is a human donor with aplastic anemia. V gene TRBV5-6 combines with J gene TRBJ2-2, with no clear D. CDR3 loop: CASSFGQSNTRELFF. CDR3 nucleotides: TGTGCCAGCAGCTTCGGTCAATCGAACACCAGGGAGCTGTTTTTT.